This T cell receptor (beta chain) originates from a study of cytomegalovirus exposure and HLA in healthy donors. The donors were members of the roughly 120-subject validation cohort (separate from the roughly 660-subject first cohort). Comment on this clone: The target antigen is unknown.

The repertoire was sequenced with immunoSEQ multiplex PCR; TCRdb's copy has only in-frame clones and lacks some. The repertoire holds 150,000 to 180,000 clones, with around 83% as singletons. CDR1 is SGHVS and CDR2 is FQNEAQ in the germline V gene. The CDR3 extends over 16 amino acids. With 0 bases clipped from V and 5 bases from J, the junction kept 7 bases outside the gene matches. Findings of the study overall: In the roughly 120 validation repertoires, a later analysis found that first-cohort TCR clusters tended to co-occur. Reported performance of the classifier showed diagnosis of cytomegalovirus status with high specificity and sensitivity. While the bulk of TCR sequences proved rare, some public TCRs turned up in many donors.

The sample was PBMCs. This clonotype originated in a human donor in good health. V is TRBV7-8 and J is TRBJ2-5; 9 nucleotides match TRBD2. As DNA, the CDR3 is TGTGCCAGCAGCTTAGCATCTGCGGGAGGGTTGGAGACCCAGTACTTC. It is translated as CASSLASAGGLETQYF.